This paragraph reports one T cell receptor (beta chain). Antigen specificity is unknown. The data belong to a study of cytomegalovirus exposure and HLA in healthy donors. With 60 Vbeta and 13 Jbeta primers, the PCR was carried out. Assay: immunoSEQ multiplex PCR; the TCRdb copy retains only in-frame clones and omits some. The sample has 95,000 to 150,000 clones, approximately 67% seen once; the top ten hold about 1.5%. Study observations and caveats: Being productive about 87% or about 30% of the time was typical of most TCR beta V segments in an earlier analysis.

Trimming took off 2 bases at V and 0 bases at J, with 19 bases between the two ends. This CDR3 is 18 amino acids long. CDR1 SGHVS and CDR2 FQNEAQ come from the germline V gene. The gene calls are TRBV7-8 and TRBJ1-1, with no clear D. The TCR was taken from a man aged 18 to 29 in good health and CMV-seronegative. The sequencing sample was made of PBMCs. DNA for the CDR3: TGTGCCAGCAGCTTAATCCGGGGTACTTTGCTAATGAACACTGAAGCTTTCTTT. Translating it yields CASSLIRGTLLMNTEAFF.